The 7 T cell receptor beta chains in this list originate from one sample, sequenced in a study of molecular identifiers for immune sequencing clone quantification. MiXCR, run by TCRdb on the PCR reads, gives a single entry per CDR3 protein. The repertoire holds over 60,000 distinct CDR3 sequences, with over 15% as singletons. The sequenced material came from naive CD8+ T cells from blood, with Jurkat cell RNA spiked in. The subset here: FACS-sorted CD8+CD4-CCR7+CD45RA+ naive T cells. These receptors were obtained from a human donor in good health. Some libraries in this study had Jurkat cell RNA spiked in.

This clonotype showed up many times. The chain couples TRBV27 to TRBJ2-7, with D hard to call. Looked up from germline, CDR1 is MNHEY and CDR2 is SMNVEV (reference sequence). Deletions cut 1 base from V and 7 bases from J, with 14 bases between. There are 14 residues in the CDR3. This chain's CDR3 is CASSLFKSHLEQYF. CDR3 DNA: TGTGCCAGCAGTTTATTCAAGTCCCACTTAGAGCAGTACTTC.

This clonotype appeared many times. The V and J genes are TRBV5-5 and TRBJ1-5; D call uncertain. The germline V gene has CDR1 SGHKS and CDR2 YYEKEE (reference sequence). The CDR3 contains 14 residues. The V end was cut by 4 bases, the J end by 7 bases, with 15 bases between. CDR3 nucleotide sequence: TGTGCCAGCAGCGTGAGGGTACTGGGGCAGCCCCAGCATTTT. It yields the protein CASSVRVLGQPQHF.

This clonotype was recorded only once. A read error may explain this, as a much larger clone is one base away. The chain joins TRBV28 to TRBJ2-3; the D gene is possibly TRBD1 (6 bases). The CDR3 is 14 residues long. V lost 5 bases and J 8 bases, leaving 17 bases between the germline ends. Germline CDR1 and CDR2: MDHEN and SYDVKM. CDR3 in DNA: TGTGCCAGCAGTCCGCGGACAGAACCAGGTACGCAGTATTTT. This sequence encodes CASSPRTEPGTQYF.

A note on this clonotype: Given a much more abundant clone one base away, this may be a read error. The final CDR3 position lacks the conserved phenylalanine or tryptophan, pointing to a likely read error. This chain joins TRBV18 and TRBJ2-3; D gene uncertain. The germline V and J ends were trimmed by 3 bases and 3 bases, with 16 bases remaining between them. This CDR3 spans 16 amino acids. CDR1 is KGHSH, CDR2 LQKENI, per germline. In nucleotides, the CDR3 is TGTGCCAGCTCACCCCCAGTGATAGCAGTTACAGATACGCAGTATTCT. It encodes CASSPPVIAVTDTQYS.

Concerning this clonotype: This sequence may be a read error, since a much larger clone differs from it by one base. The J gene is TRBJ1-1, the V gene TRBV6-5; D unresolved. Germline V CDR1 and CDR2: MNHEY, SVGAGI. The V end was cut by 5 bases, the J end by 3 bases, with 10 bases between. CDR3 length: 13 residues. CDR3 DNA: TGTGCCAGCAGTCACAACCTGGACACTGAAGCTTTCTTT. It specifies CASSHNLDTEAFF.

This clonotype has a count of ten or more. The rearrangement joins TRBV7-9 to TRBJ2-7; 10 nucleotides align to TRBD2. The trim removed 5 bases at V and 2 bases at J, leaving 6 bases unmatched. Looked up from germline, CDR1 is SEHNR and CDR2 is FQNEAQ (reference sequence). CDR3 length: 15 amino acids. The CDR3 spells CASSNPLAGTYEQYF. The CDR3 DNA sequence: TGTGCCAGCAGCAACCCACTAGCGGGGACCTACGAGCAGTACTTC.

This clonotype was observed at least ten times. The chain is built from TRBV5-6 and TRBJ1-3; no firm D call. Trimming shortened V by 7 bases and J by 7 bases, and 12 bases separated the two germline ends. The CDR3 is 12 amino acids. Germline CDR1 is SGHDT and CDR2 is YYEEEE. The CDR3 nucleotides are TGTGCCAGCGAAGGCGTTGCGAACACCATATATTTT. The encoded protein is CASEGVANTIYF.